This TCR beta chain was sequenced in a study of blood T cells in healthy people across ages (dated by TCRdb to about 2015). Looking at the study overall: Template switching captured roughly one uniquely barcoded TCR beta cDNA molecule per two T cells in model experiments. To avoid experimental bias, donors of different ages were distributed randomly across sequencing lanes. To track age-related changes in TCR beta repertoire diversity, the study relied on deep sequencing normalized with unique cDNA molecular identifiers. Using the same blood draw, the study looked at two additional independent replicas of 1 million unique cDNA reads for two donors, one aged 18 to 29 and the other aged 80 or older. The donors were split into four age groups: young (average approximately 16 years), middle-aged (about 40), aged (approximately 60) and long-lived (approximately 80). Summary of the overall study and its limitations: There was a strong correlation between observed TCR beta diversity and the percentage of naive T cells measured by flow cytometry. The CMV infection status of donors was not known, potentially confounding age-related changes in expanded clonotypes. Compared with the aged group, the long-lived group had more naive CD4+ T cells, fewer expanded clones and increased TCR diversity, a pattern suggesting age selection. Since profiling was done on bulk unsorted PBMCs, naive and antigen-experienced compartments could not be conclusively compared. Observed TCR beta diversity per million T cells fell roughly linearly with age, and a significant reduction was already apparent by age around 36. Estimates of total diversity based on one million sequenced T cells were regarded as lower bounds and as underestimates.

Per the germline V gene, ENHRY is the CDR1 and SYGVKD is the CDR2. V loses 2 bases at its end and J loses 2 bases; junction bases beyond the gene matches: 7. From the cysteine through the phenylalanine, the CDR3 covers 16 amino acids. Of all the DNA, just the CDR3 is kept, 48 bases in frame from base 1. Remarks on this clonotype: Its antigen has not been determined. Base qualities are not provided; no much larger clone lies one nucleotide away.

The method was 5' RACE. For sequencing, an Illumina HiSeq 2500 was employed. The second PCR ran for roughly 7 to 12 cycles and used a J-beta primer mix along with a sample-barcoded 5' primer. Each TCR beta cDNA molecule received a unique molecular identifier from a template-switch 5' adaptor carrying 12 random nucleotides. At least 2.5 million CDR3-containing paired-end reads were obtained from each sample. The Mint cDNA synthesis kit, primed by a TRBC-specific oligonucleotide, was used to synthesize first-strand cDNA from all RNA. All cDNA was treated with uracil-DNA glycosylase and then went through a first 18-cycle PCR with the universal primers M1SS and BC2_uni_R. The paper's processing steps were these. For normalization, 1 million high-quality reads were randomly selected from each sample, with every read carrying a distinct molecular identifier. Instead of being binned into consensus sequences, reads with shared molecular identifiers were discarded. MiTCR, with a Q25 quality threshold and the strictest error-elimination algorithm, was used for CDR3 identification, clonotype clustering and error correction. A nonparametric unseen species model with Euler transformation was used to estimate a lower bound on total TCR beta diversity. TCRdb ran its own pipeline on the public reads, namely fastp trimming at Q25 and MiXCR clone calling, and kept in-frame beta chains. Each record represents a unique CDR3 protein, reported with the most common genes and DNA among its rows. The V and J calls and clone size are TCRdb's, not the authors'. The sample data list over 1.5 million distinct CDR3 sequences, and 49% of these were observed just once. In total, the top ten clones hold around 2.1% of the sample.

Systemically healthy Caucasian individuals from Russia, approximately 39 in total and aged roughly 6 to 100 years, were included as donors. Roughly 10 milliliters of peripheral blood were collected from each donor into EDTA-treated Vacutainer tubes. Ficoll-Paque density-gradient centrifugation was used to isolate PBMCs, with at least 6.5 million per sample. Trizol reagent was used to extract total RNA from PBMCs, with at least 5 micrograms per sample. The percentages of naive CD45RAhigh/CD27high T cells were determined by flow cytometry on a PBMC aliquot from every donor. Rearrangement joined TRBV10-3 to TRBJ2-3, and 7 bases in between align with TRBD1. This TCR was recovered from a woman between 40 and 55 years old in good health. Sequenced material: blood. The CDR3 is CAISEEGAADTDTQYF. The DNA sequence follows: TGTGCCATCAGTGAGGAGGGGGCTGCGGACACAGATACGCAGTATTTT.